This TCR beta chain was obtained from a study of T cells after yellow fever vaccination. Germline V lookup: CDR1 DFQATT, CDR2 SNEGSKA (reference sequence). The CDR3 contains 15 residues. Deletions cut 3 bases from V and 0 bases from J, with 14 bases between. This clonotype has a count of ten or more. For TCR, cDNA came from 5'RACE template switching, which added a universal primer site and UMIs. TCRdb passed the 5' RACE reads through MiXCR, listing each CDR3 protein once. The table lists around 140,000 distinct CDR3 sequences, about 8% of them singletons. The sample consisted of CD4+ T cells sorted from PBMCs, taken 5 days after the yellow fever booster vaccination. The TCR sequence derives from a man aged 25 to 40 who received the YFV17D yellow fever vaccine. This sequence joins TRBV20-1 and TRBJ2-5; D is unresolved. In DNA form, the CDR3 reads TGCAGTGCTAGCTTGCCGGGCAGAAACCAAGAGACCCAGTACTTC. It is translated as CSASLPGRNQETQYF.